This entry concerns a single T cell receptor (beta chain). This sample is part of a study of blood T cell repertoires in COVID-19. Data came from immunoSEQ multiplex PCR; TCRdb stores just in-frame clones and leaves some out. The sample lists approximately 260,000 clones; approximately 85% were seen once. The CDR3 is 15 amino acids. Germline trimming cut 6 bases from V and 2 bases from J; bases unmatched to any gene: 7. Germline V lookup: CDR1 MNHEY, CDR2 SVGAGI. J is TRBJ2-7 and V is TRBV6-5; 10 bases are shared with TRBD2. The source is a woman in her 70s with acute or convalescent COVID-19. The source material was peripheral blood. CDR3 sequence reads: CASRPPLAGAYEQYF. The CDR3 nucleotides are TGTGCCAGCAGACCGCCCCTAGCGGGAGCCTACGAGCAGTACTTC.